This record looks at one TCR beta chain sequence and its context. This was a survey-level run. Assay used: immunoSEQ multiplex PCR; TCRdb lists only in-frame clones, some missing. This table holds approximately 60,000 clones, 80% to 90% found once. This entry comes from a study of pediatric ulcerative colitis. The ends lost 6 bases at V and 3 bases at J; junction bases unmatched: 5. Germline loops: CDR1 LGHNT, CDR2 FRNRAP. The CDR3 sequence is 15 residues long. Sequenced material: blood. The chain combines TRBV12-5 with TRBJ2-2; 9 positions match TRBD2. This clonotype was sampled from a boy aged 10-17 years with severe ulcerative colitis. The CDR3 DNA reads TGTGCTAGTGGAATTAGCGGGAGCGACACCGGGGAGCTGTTTTTT. This encodes CASGISGSDTGELFF.